The clone carrying this TCR beta chain was detected many times. CDR3 length equals 15 residues. Germline values: CDR1 DFQATT, CDR2 SNEGSKA (reference sequence). Deletions cut 0 bases from V and 0 bases from J, with 11 bases between. This record belongs to a study of blood T cells in healthy people across ages. A second PCR, run for 7 to 11 cycles, used a sample-barcoded 5' primer plus a J-beta primer mix. One entry per CDR3 protein results from TCRdb running MiXCR on the 5' RACE reads. This table holds around 650,000 distinct CDR3 sequences, about 30% found once. The gene calls are TRBV20-1 and TRBJ2-5; D ambiguous. The source of this sequence is a woman of 80 years or more in good health. The sequenced material came from blood. CDR3 bases: TGCAGTGCTAGAGAATGGGCGGAGTACCAAGAGACCCAGTACTTC. This translates into CSAREWAEYQETQYF.